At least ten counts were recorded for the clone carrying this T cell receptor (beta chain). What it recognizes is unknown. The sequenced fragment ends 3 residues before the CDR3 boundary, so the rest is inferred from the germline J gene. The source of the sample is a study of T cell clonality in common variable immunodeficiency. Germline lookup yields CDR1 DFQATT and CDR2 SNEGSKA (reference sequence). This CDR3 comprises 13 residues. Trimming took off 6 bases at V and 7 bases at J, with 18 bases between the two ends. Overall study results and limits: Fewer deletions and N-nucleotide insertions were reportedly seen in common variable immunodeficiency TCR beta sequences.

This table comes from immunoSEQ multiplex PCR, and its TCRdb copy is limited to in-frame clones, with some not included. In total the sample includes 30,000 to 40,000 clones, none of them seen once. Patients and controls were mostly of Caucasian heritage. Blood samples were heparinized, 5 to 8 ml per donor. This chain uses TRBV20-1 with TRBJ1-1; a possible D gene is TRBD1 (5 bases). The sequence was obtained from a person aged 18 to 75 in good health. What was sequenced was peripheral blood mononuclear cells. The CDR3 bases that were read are TGCAGTGCGTTGTTAGGGGCTGGATTTGAA. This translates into CSALLGAGFE. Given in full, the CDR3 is CSALLGAGFEAFF.